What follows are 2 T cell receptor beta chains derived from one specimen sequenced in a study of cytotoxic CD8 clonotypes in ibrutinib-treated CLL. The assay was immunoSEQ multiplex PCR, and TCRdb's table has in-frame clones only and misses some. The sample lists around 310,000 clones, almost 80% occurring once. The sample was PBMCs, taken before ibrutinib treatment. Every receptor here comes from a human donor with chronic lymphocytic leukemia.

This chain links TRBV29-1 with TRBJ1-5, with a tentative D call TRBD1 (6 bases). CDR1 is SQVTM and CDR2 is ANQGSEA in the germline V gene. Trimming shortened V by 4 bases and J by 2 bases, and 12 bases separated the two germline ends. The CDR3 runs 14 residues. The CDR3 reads CSVALQGRNQPQHF. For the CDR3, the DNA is TGCAGCGTTGCATTACAGGGTCGCAATCAGCCCCAGCATTTT.

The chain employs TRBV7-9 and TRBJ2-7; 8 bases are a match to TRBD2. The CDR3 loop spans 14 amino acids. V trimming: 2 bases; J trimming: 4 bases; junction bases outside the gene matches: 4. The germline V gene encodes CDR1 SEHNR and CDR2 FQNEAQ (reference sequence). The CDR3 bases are TGTGCCAGCAGCTTACCGGGAGGGCCTTACGAGCAGTACTTC. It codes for CASSLPGGPYEQYF.